This paragraph reports one T cell receptor (beta chain). These data originate in a study of blood T cell repertoires in COVID-19. Study in general: Samples representing acute and convalescent COVID-19 were sourced from the United States, Italy and Spain. T cells, B-cell-depleted T cells, or PBMCs provided the cDNA or gDNA that served as material.

CDR1 is MDHEN and CDR2 is SYDVKM in the germline V gene. The CDR3 totals 12 residues. J lost 11 bases, V lost 5 bases, and 5 bases had no gene match. In the original workflow: It was from reference gene primer amplification that nucleated cell counts were estimated. Profiled with immunoSEQ multiplex PCR; TCRdb holds only in-frame clones, not every one. V, J and clone size derive from that table, while D and trimming were established from the DNA sequence. The table records more than 150,000 clones, around 87% of them present only once. This rearrangement joins TRBV28 to TRBJ1-2, with 10 bases matching TRBD1. The clonotype originates from a man in his forties with active or convalescent COVID-19. The sample comprised peripheral blood. The CDR3 is CASSPGQGRYTF. DNA for the CDR3: TGTGCCAGCAGTCCGGGACAGGGGAGGTACACCTTC.